This T cell receptor beta chain was captured by sequencing in a study of cytomegalovirus exposure and HLA in healthy donors. As for the study in general: Around 180 million T cells yielded approximately 100 million unique TCR beta sequences, as an earlier analysis found.

PCR used 60 Vbeta primers and 13 Jbeta primers. Per the study methods: Later, some 75 million unique TCR beta chains were counted in an analysis, and around 11 million of them were shared. Sequencing was performed with immunoSEQ multiplex PCR; in TCRdb, only in-frame clones are kept and a portion is missing. Clone size and V and J calls were adopted from that table, with D and trimming inferred from the DNA. The sample lists roughly 140,000 clones; 75% were seen once. CDR3 length: 12 residues. Germline lookup yields CDR1 SGHDN and CDR2 FVKESK. The V segment lost 4 bases and the J segment 9 bases; nucleotides outside the gene matches: 1.

This clonotype originated in a man between 18 and 35 years old in good health and CMV-seronegative. Input material: PBMCs. The genes are TRBV14 and TRBJ2-7; 12 positions agree with TRBD2. CDR3 in amino acids: CASSPSGRVQYF. CDR3 nucleotide sequence: TGTGCCAGCAGCCCTAGCGGGAGGGTGCAGTACTTC.